This TCR beta chain was captured in a study of T cell repertoires in cytomegalovirus infection. Turning to the study itself: Use of recently identified HLA-C-restricted and well-studied HLA-B-restricted CMV epitopes was part of the study. Both a matching HLA type and CMV infection were indicated by public TCR beta signatures. Overall study results and limits: Cumulative public TCR beta family frequency identified carriers of CMV plus the relevant HLA. HLA-C-restricted, CMV-specific TCR beta clonotypes were dominant ex vivo.

Trimming took off 4 bases at V and 7 bases at J, with 10 bases between the two ends. Germline assignment: CDR1 SNHLY and CDR2 FYNNEI. The CDR3 runs 13 residues. This clonotype has a handful of counts. Its matching antigen is unknown. Via MiXCR, TCRdb re-called the reads, giving one row per CDR3 protein. The data show nearly 700,000 distinct CDR3 sequences, around 32% seen once. The sequence was collected from a human donor in good health (CMV status not recorded). Some clones in this sample may be carry-over from other donors' samples. J is TRBJ1-4 and V is TRBV2; D is unclear. The starting material was cultured PBMCs, obtained from culture after CMV antigen stimulation. The CDR3 loop is CASSAMGGEKLFF. Written as DNA, the CDR3 is TGTGCCAGCAGTGCTATGGGCGGTGAAAAACTGTTTTTT.